The 27 T cell receptor beta chains below were found in one sample sequenced in a study of cytomegalovirus exposure and HLA in healthy donors. Profiling relied on immunoSEQ multiplex PCR, and the TCRdb table lists in-frame clones only, not all of them. The sample includes 150,000 to 200,000 clones, roughly 86% of them seen just once. Sequenced input: PBMCs. All receptors come from a man younger than 30 in good health and CMV-seropositive.

V gene TRBV9 combines with J gene TRBJ2-1, with 8 bases lining up with TRBD1. The CDR3 is 13 residues long. In germline, CDR1 is SGDLS, CDR2 YYNGEE. Trimming took 6 bases from V and 5 from J; bases not matched to a gene: 4. Written as DNA, the CDR3 is TGTGCCAGCACGGGACAGGCAGACAATGAGCAGTTCTTC. Translating it yields CASTGQADNEQFF.

This chain joins TRBV6-6 and TRBJ2-7; 11 nucleotides agree with TRBD2. The germline gives CDR1 MNHNY, CDR2 SVGAGI (reference sequence). Losses at the gene ends were 0 bases for V and 2 bases for J; bases not matched to a gene: 3. The CDR3 has 16 amino acids. The CDR3: CASSYSSTSGAYEQYF. The CDR3, as DNA: TGTGCCAGCAGTTACTCATCGACTAGCGGGGCCTACGAGCAGTACTTC.

The chain employs TRBV5-6 and TRBJ2-7, with 13 bases aligning to TRBD2. This CDR3 has 15 residues. J lost 4 bases, V lost 1 base, and 2 bases had no gene match. Per the germline V gene, CDR1 is SGHDT and CDR2 is YYEEEE. Here the CDR3 reads CASSLLLAGGYEQYF. CDR3 coding DNA: TGTGCCAGCAGCTTGTTACTAGCGGGGGGGTACGAGCAGTACTTC.

The genes are TRBV9 and TRBJ2-3; D gene unclear. This CDR3 has 15 amino acids. Germline lookup yields CDR1 SGDLS and CDR2 YYNGEE. V lost 3 bases and J lost 2, with 13 bases in between. CDR3 region: CASSGTWSTTDTQYF. CDR3 nucleotide sequence: TGTGCCAGCAGCGGCACGTGGAGCACCACAGATACGCAGTATTTT.

The V gene is TRBV18, the J gene TRBJ2-3; weak D call: TRBD2 (6 bases). Trimming removed 10 bases from V and 3 bases from J, with 14 bases in between. CDR1 and CDR2 from the germline V gene are KGHSH and LQKENI. There are 13 residues in the CDR3. DNA of the CDR3: TGTGCCACGGTAGCGGATACAACAGATACGCAGTATTTT. Translation gives CATVADTTDTQYF.

This rearrangement joins TRBV9 to TRBJ2-1; D is perhaps TRBD2 (6 bases). Trimming removed 4 bases at V and 5 bases at J, with 16 bases between. From germline, CDR1 is SGDLS and CDR2 YYNGEE. This CDR3 region has 15 residues. This CDR3 reads CASSKEGTRDNEQFF. CDR3 bases: TGTGCCAGCAGCAAAGAGGGGACTCGCGACAATGAGCAGTTCTTC.

As concerns this clone: This sample includes further DNA sequences coding for the same CDR3. The genes are TRBV4-3 and TRBJ1-1; D gene unclear. Trimming took 0 bases from V and 0 from J, leaving 11 bases between them. The germline V gene has CDR1 LGHNA and CDR2 YSLEER. The CDR3 contains 16 residues. CDR3 protein: CASSQDREGLNTEAFF. The CDR3 nucleotides are TGCGCCAGCAGCCAAGATCGGGAAGGTCTGAACACTGAAGCTTTCTTT.

The gene calls are TRBV7-9 and TRBJ2-7; tentatively, D is TRBD1 (5 bases). This CDR3 region has 15 residues. CDR1 is SEHNR and CDR2 is FQNEAQ in the germline V gene (reference sequence). The ends were cut back, 5 bases at V and 6 bases at J, with 20 bases in the middle. DNA for the CDR3: TGTGCCAGCAGCCCAGCCGACCCAACAGGCGCCGAGCAGTACTTC. As protein: CASSPADPTGAEQYF.

The chain employs TRBV19 and TRBJ1-5; TRBD1 might be the D (6 bases). This CDR3 has 13 amino acids. The V gene's germline CDR1 is LNHDA and CDR2 SQIVND (reference sequence). V lost 5 bases, J lost 6 bases, and 11 bases lay in between. The CDR3 bases are TGTGCCAGTAGTCCCGTAGGGGGTCAGCCCCAGCATTTT. Its translation is CASSPVGGQPQHF.

The V and J genes are TRBV25-1 and TRBJ1-2; tentatively, D is TRBD1 (6 bases). This CDR3 region has 15 residues. Germline lookup yields CDR1 MGHDK and CDR2 SYGVNS. The V and J ends lost 3 bases and 1 base respectively, with 12 bases between them. This CDR3 reads CASSDIGQSNYGYTF. The CDR3, as DNA: TGTGCCAGCAGTGACATTGGACAGAGTAACTATGGCTACACCTTC.

The chain combines TRBV19 with TRBJ2-7; 8 positions match TRBD2. J lost 0 bases, V lost 4 bases, and 5 bases had no gene match. CDR1 is LNHDA, CDR2 SQIVND, per germline (reference sequence). The CDR3 has 15 residues. The CDR3, as DNA: TGTGCCAGTAGTAAAACTAGCGGTAGCTCCTACGAGCAGTACTTC. Amino acids: CASSKTSGSSYEQYF.

The chain recombines TRBV12-5 with TRBJ1-5, with 7 bases lining up with TRBD1. The CDR3 sequence is 16 residues long. Germline V CDR1 and CDR2: LGHNT, FRNRAP. Trimming cost V 6 bases and J 2 bases; bases outside gene matches: 10. CDR3 amino acids: CASGRQGSEGNQPQHF. CDR3 sequence (DNA): TGTGCTAGTGGAAGACAGGGTTCCGAAGGCAATCAGCCCCAGCATTTT.

The V and J genes are TRBV10-3 and TRBJ2-7; D is possibly TRBD1 (6 bases). Deletions cut 6 bases from V and 2 bases from J, with 20 bases between. This CDR3 has 16 residues. Germline CDR1 reads ENHRY; CDR2 reads SYGVKD. Here the CDR3 reads CAISDPGHARTYEQYF. CDR3 in DNA: TGTGCCATCAGCGACCCGGGACATGCCCGAACCTACGAGCAGTACTTC.

This clone has only one observation. The chain employs TRBV29-1 and TRBJ1-1, with D possibly matching TRBD1 (5 bases). The CDR3 consists of 16 residues. The germline gives CDR1 SQVTM, CDR2 ANQGSEA. V lost 0 bases, J lost 5 bases, and 19 bases lay in between. The CDR3 DNA reads TGCAGCGTTGAAGAGGGTTTCACAGGTAAGGTAACTGAAGCTTTCTTT. Its translation: CSVEEGFTGKVTEAFF. Combining the CDR3 with reference TRBV29-1 and TRBJ1-1 gives the whole variable domain SAVISQKPSRDICQRGTSLTIQCQVDSQVTMMFWYRQQPGQSLTLIATANQGSEATYESGFVIDKFPISRPNLTFSTLTVSNMSPEDSSIYLCSVEEGFTGKVTEAFFGQGTRLTVV.

The chain links TRBV5-6 to TRBJ1-2, with 7 bases that match TRBD1. V shed 4 bases, J shed 4 bases, and the junction held 4 bases outside the gene matches. CDR1 SGHDT and CDR2 YYEEEE come from the germline V gene. This CDR3 has 13 residues. The CDR3, as DNA: TGTGCCAGCAGCCCGGGACAGATCTATGGCTACACCTTC. This sequence encodes CASSPGQIYGYTF.

The chain uses TRBV7-2 and TRBJ1-6; 7 nucleotides agree with TRBD1. CDR3 length equals 16 residues. V lost 6 bases, J lost 7 bases, and 12 bases stayed unmatched. The germline gives CDR1 SGHTA, CDR2 FQGNSA. The CDR3 nucleotides read TGTGCCAGCAGGGCCCCCGAGACAGGGCAGAATTCACCCCTCCACTTT. Protein: CASRAPETGQNSPLHF. Full variable domain (rest looked up from reference TRBV7-2 and TRBJ1-6): GAGVSQSPSNKVTEKGKDVELRCDPISGHTALYWYRQSLGQGLEFLIYFQGNSAPDKSGLPSDRFSAERTGGSVSTLTIQRTQQEDSAVYLCASRAPETGQNSPLHFGNGTRLTVT.

The chain links TRBV7-3 to TRBJ2-1; a possible D gene is TRBD2 (6 bases). With 1 base removed from V and 0 bases from J, the gap between germline ends came to 7 bases. The germline V gene has CDR1 SGHTA and CDR2 FQGTGA. CDR3 length: 15 residues. Written as DNA, the CDR3 is TGTGCCAGCAGCTTAATTAGCGGCTCCTACAATGAGCAGTTCTTC. Amino acid sequence: CASSLISGSYNEQFF. Full variable domain (outside the CDR3, taken from reference TRBV7-3 and TRBJ2-1): GAGVSQTPSNKVTEKGKYVELRCDPISGHTALYWYRQSLGQGPEFLIYFQGTGAADDSGLPNDRFFAVRPEGSVSTLKIQRTERGDSAVYLCASSLISGSYNEQFFGPGTRLTVL.

This clone appeared once. The V call is TRBV7-3, the J call TRBJ2-1; 8 bases agree with TRBD2. The germline V gene has CDR1 SGHTA and CDR2 FQGTGA. V shed 2 bases and J 5 bases; nucleotides not matched to a gene: 5. The CDR3 consists of 15 residues. In DNA form, the CDR3 reads TGTGCCAGCAGCTTATACGGGAGGGCCGACAATGAGCAGTTCTTC. Translated, it gives CASSLYGRADNEQFF.

The chain recombines TRBV27 with TRBJ1-1, with D tentatively TRBD1 (6 bases). V was cut by 5 bases and J by 7 bases, with 17 bases left in between. The CDR3 contains 14 residues. Germline CDR1 MNHEY, CDR2 SMNVEV (reference sequence). CDR3 DNA sequence: TGTGCCAGCAGTGTTACAGGGTGGGGGGGTGAAGCTTTCTTT. Protein: CASSVTGWGGEAFF.

The rearrangement uses TRBV18 and TRBJ1-5, with 8 bases identical to TRBD1. The CDR3 extends over 11 amino acids. Germline V gene lookup returns CDR1 KGHSH and CDR2 LQKENI. V lost 6 bases, J lost 15 bases, and 7 bases stayed unmatched. The CDR3 loop reads CASSPGTGLHF. In DNA form, the CDR3 reads TGTGCCAGCTCCCCTGGGACAGGTCTGCATTTT.

This CDR3 is CASSLSGPLAGELFF. In DNA form, the CDR3 reads TGCGCCAGCAGCTTAAGTGGTCCTCTAGCCGGGGAGCTGTTTTTT. V is TRBV5-1 and J is TRBJ2-2; D ambiguous. The CDR3 has 15 amino acids. Germline V gene sequence: CDR1 SGHRS, CDR2 YFSETQ. V lost 2 bases, J lost 6 bases, and 14 bases lay in between.

The count of this clone is one. The chain has TRBV27 and TRBJ2-1, with 8 positions matching TRBD2. V was clipped by 6 bases and J by 4 bases; unmatched bases: 2. Germline V lookup: CDR1 MNHEY, CDR2 SMNVEV (reference sequence). The CDR3 consists of 13 residues. The DNA of the CDR3 is TGTGCCAGCAGCCGACTAGCGTACAATGAGCAGTTCTTC. As protein: CASSRLAYNEQFF.

This chain links TRBV27 with TRBJ2-2; 8 nucleotides match TRBD2. With V trimmed by 7 bases and J by 4 bases, 11 bases remained unmatched. Germline values: CDR1 MNHEY, CDR2 SMNVEV (reference sequence). The CDR3 is made up of 16 amino acids. The CDR3 region is CASTLTGGRVTGELFF. The CDR3 DNA reads as TGTGCCAGCACCTTAACGGGGGGGCGGGTCACCGGGGAGCTGTTTTTT.

The rearrangement links TRBV6-1 to TRBJ1-2; D is unresolved. The ends were cut back, 0 bases at V and 5 bases at J, with 10 bases in the middle. The V gene's germline CDR1 is MNHNS and CDR2 SASEGT. This CDR3 is built from 14 residues. In DNA form, the CDR3 reads TGTGCCAGCAGTGAAGCGCTTCGAGTATATGGCTACACCTTC. It codes for CASSEALRVYGYTF.

The J gene is TRBJ2-7, the V gene TRBV4-3, with 8 positions matching TRBD1. The junction had 8 bases not matched to a gene; V was cut back by 1 base and J by 3 bases. The CDR3 has 16 amino acids. The V gene's germline CDR1 is LGHNA and CDR2 YSLEER. This chain's CDR3 is CASSQGRGTGYYEQYF. The CDR3 DNA reads as TGCGCCAGCAGCCAAGGTAGAGGGACAGGATACTACGAGCAGTACTTC.

The chain has TRBV15 and TRBJ2-1; tentative D call: TRBD2 (5 bases). The germline CDR1 and CDR2 sequences are LNHNV and YYDKDF (reference sequence). The ends were cut back, 0 bases at V and 4 bases at J, with 13 bases in the middle. The CDR3 spans 16 residues. Written as DNA, the CDR3 is TGTGCCACCAGCAGAGATTTAATAGCGCCTTACAATGAGCAGTTCTTC. The encoded protein is CATSRDLIAPYNEQFF. The full variable domain, with the rest looked up from reference TRBV15 and TRBJ2-1, is DAMVIQNPRYQVTQFGKPVTLSCSQTLNHNVMYWYQQKSSQAPKLLFHYYDKDFNNEADTPDNFQSRRPNTSFCFLDIRSPGLGDTAMYLCATSRDLIAPYNEQFFGPGTRLTVL.

The gene calls are TRBV29-1 and TRBJ1-1; D perhaps matches TRBD1 (6 bases). Trimming took off 2 bases at V and 3 bases at J, with 10 bases between the two ends. The CDR3 has 13 residues. CDR1 and CDR2 (germline): SQVTM, ANQGSEA. CDR3 bases: TGCAGCGTTGAAAAACAGGGAGACACTGAAGCTTTCTTT. This sequence encodes CSVEKQGDTEAFF. Based on the CDR3 plus reference TRBV29-1 and TRBJ1-1, the full variable domain is SAVISQKPSRDICQRGTSLTIQCQVDSQVTMMFWYRQQPGQSLTLIATANQGSEATYESGFVIDKFPISRPNLTFSTLTVSNMSPEDSSIYLCSVEKQGDTEAFFGQGTRLTVV.